The next 6 T cell receptor beta chains were all read from a single sample in a study of read filtering for tumor transcriptome and immune sequencing. The library was built from around 400 ng RNA with molecular barcoded adaptors for alpha/delta and beta/gamma chains. TCRdb fed the reads into MiXCR, producing one record per CDR3 protein. The sample contains 12,000 to 15,000 distinct CDR3 sequences, around 21% of which appear only once. What was sequenced was a population of CD138-negative cells sorted from bone marrow. The receptors were gathered from a donor older than 35 with multiple myeloma.

This clonotype has a count of ten or more. The chain combines TRBV7-2 with TRBJ2-7, with 7 positions matching TRBD2. Germline lookup yields CDR1 SGHTA and CDR2 FQGNSA. CDR3 length equals 14 residues. Trimming removed 5 bases from V and 4 bases from J; junction bases left unmatched: 8. The CDR3 reads CASSVGGRAYEQYF. The CDR3 DNA reads TGTGCCAGCAGCGTCGGGGGGAGGGCTTACGAGCAGTACTTC.

This clonotype was recorded many times. The chain links TRBV27 to TRBJ1-1, with a weak D call TRBD1 (6 bases). The CDR3 totals 13 residues. Germline V gene data show CDR1 as MNHEY and CDR2 as SMNVEV (reference sequence). V gave up 10 bases and J gave up 6 bases, with 18 bases separating them. The CDR3 bases are TGTGCCACCGGAACAGGGACTACACCTGAAGCTTTCTTT. Its translation: CATGTGTTPEAFF.

As regards this clonotype: The CDR3 ends on some other residue instead of the conserved phenylalanine or tryptophan, so this is likely a read error. Because the CDR3's place on the DNA is in doubt, the DNA is left out and the CDR3 is given as listed by TCRdb. The chain uses TRBV2 and TRBJ2-3; the D call in the table, TRBD1, was not verified against the DNA. Germline CDR1 SNHLY, CDR2 FYNNEI. The CDR3 comprises 13 residues, both ends counted. The CDR3 protein is CASMAPRDRAAVV.

The chain couples TRBV4-2 to TRBJ2-7; 13 bases are a match to TRBD2. The CDR3 totals 16 residues. Germline CDR1 is LGHNA and CDR2 is YNFKEQ. J was trimmed by 4 bases and V by 2 bases; bases with no gene match: 5. The CDR3 coding sequence is TGTGCCAGCAGCCAACCGGGACTAGCGGGAAATTACGAGCAGTACTTC. Translating it yields CASSQPGLAGNYEQYF.

As DNA, the CDR3 is TGTGCCAGCAGCTTAGCTGGGGCCGACACTGAAGCTTTCTTT. This codes for CASSLAGADTEAFF. The chain is built from TRBV7-9 and TRBJ1-1; a weak D match, TRBD1 (5 bases). The germline V and J ends were trimmed by 0 bases and 3 bases, with 8 bases remaining between them. Germline V lookup: CDR1 SEHNR, CDR2 FQNEAQ (reference sequence). This CDR3 is built from 14 residues.

This clonotype was seen many times. The chain is built from TRBV7-2 and TRBJ2-1, with D tentatively TRBD2 (6 bases). V lost 2 bases to trimming and J lost 6 bases, with 14 bases between them. This CDR3 has 15 residues. Germline V CDR1 and CDR2: SGHTA, FQGNSA. The DNA for the CDR3 is TGTGCCAGCAGCTTACTGTGGCAGGGAGGCAATGAGCAGTTCTTC. This encodes CASSLLWQGGNEQFF.